This TCR beta chain is drawn from a study of response to subunit inactivated influenza vaccine. Points from the study as a whole: Authors suggested each seasonal influenza vaccination recruits few new T cells.

One entry per CDR3 protein results from TCRdb running MiXCR on the RT-PCR reads. The top ten hold approximately 10% of the sample, which has 860,000 or so distinct CDR3 sequences, approximately 21% seen once. After removal of 2 bases from V and 2 bases from J, the junction contained 5 bases not matched to a gene. The CDR3 is 17 residues long. This clonotype was recorded a few times. Antigen specificity is unknown. The clonotype comes from a man in his fifties who received an inactivated influenza vaccine. The specimen comprised PBMCs from blood, sampled roughly 5 days after vaccination. The chain is built from TRBV12-3 or TRBV12-4 and TRBJ2-2; 10 bases align to TRBD2. DNA for the CDR3: TGTGCCAGCAGTTTAAGGACTAGCGGTACCAACACCGGGGAGCTGTTTTTT. This gives the protein CASSLRTSGTNTGELFF.